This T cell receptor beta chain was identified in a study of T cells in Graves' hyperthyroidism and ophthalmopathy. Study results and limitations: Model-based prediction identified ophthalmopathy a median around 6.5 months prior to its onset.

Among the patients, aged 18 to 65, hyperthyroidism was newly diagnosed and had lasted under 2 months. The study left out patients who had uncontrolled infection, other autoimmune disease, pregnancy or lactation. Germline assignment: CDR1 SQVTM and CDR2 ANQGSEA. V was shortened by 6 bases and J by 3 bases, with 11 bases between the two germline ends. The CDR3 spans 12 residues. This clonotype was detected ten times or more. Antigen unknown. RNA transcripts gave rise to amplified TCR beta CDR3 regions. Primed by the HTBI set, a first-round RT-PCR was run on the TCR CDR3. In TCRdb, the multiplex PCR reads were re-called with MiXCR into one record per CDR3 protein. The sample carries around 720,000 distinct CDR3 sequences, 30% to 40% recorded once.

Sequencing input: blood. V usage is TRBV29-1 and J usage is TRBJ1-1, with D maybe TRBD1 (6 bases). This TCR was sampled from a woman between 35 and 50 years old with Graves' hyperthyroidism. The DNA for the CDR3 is TGCAGCGTGTTTCCAGGGGACACTGAAGCTTTCTTT. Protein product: CSVFPGDTEAFF.